The source of this T cell receptor (beta chain) is a study of cytomegalovirus exposure and HLA in healthy donors. CDR3 size: 14 residues. With 2 bases clipped from V and 9 bases from J, the junction kept 7 bases outside the gene matches. Germline V CDR1 and CDR2: SGHDT, YYEEEE. Regarding donors, all were healthy bone marrow donors. PCR used 60 Vbeta primers and 13 Jbeta primers. Measured with immunoSEQ multiplex PCR; TCRdb has only the in-frame clones, and not every one. The sample lists about 120,000 clones; 75% to 90% were seen once. Turning to this clone: Its target is unknown.

Overall study results and limits: Available immune exposure information covered CMV serostatus only.

The sample was PBMCs. The TCR comes from a man aged 18-30 years in good health and CMV-seropositive. V usage is TRBV5-6 and J usage is TRBJ2-1; 8 bases are a match to TRBD1. CDR3 amino acids: CASSFGQGGVEQFF. The DNA of the CDR3 is TGTGCCAGCAGCTTCGGACAGGGAGGAGTTGAGCAGTTCTTC.